This T cell receptor (beta chain) was identified during a study of cytomegalovirus exposure and HLA in healthy donors. General study points: Across donors, sequencing depth was assumed by presence/absence analyses to be roughly uniform. Follow-up analysis later connected one missense variant in DCLRE1C with trimming of TCR beta V- and J-genes. Several of the most significant clusters were apparently associated with common viral pathogens in a later analysis.

Amplification used 60 Vbeta primers and 13 Jbeta primers. The assay was immunoSEQ multiplex PCR, and TCRdb's table has in-frame clones only and misses some. This table holds 130,000 or so clones, about 75% found once. Deletions cut 5 bases from V and 5 bases from J, with 10 bases between. This CDR3 is built from 13 residues. Germline lookup yields CDR1 SSHAT and CDR2 FNYEAQ (reference sequence). Note on this clone: Antigen: not known.

The V and J genes are TRBV7-7 and TRBJ2-1; D remains unclear. This TCR was recovered from a woman between 40 and 55 years old in good health and CMV-seropositive. Specimen: PBMCs. This CDR3 reads CASSQYPDNEQFF. The CDR3 coding sequence is TGTGCCAGCAGCCAATACCCGGACAATGAGCAGTTCTTC.